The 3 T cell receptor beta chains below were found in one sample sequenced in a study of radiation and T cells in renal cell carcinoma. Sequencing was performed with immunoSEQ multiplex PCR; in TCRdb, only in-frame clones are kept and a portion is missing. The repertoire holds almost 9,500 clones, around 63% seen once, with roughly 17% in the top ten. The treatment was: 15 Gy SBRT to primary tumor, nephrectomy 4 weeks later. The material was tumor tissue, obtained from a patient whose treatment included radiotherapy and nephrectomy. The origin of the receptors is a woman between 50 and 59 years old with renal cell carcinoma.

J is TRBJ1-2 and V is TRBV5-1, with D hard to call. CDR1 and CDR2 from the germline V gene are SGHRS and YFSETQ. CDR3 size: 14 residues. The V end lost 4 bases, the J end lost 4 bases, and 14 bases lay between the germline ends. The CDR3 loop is CASSEPGVRYGYTF. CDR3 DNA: TGCGCCAGCAGCGAACCGGGAGTACGCTATGGCTACACCTTC.

CDR3 bases: TGTGCCAGTAGTATCGGCGGGGCAGGGGGCACTGAAGCTTTCTTT. Protein: CASSIGGAGGTEAFF. The rearrangement joins TRBV19 to TRBJ1-1; 7 nucleotides align to TRBD1. CDR1 is LNHDA and CDR2 is SQIVND in the germline V gene (reference sequence). V dropped 3 bases and J dropped 4; count of bases not matched to a gene: 8. This CDR3 comprises 15 residues.

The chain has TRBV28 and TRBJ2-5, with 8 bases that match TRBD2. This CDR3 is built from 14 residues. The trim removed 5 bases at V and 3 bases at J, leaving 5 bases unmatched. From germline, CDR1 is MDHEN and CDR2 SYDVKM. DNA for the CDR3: TGTGCCAGCAGTCCAGCGGGAGATGAAGAGACCCAGTACTTC. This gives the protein CASSPAGDEETQYF.